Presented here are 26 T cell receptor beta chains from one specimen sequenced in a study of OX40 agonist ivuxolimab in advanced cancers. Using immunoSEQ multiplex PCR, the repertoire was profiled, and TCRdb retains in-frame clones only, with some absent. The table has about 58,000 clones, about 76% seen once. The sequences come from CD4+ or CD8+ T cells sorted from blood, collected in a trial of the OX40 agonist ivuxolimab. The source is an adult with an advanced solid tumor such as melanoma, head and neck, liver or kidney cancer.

In DNA, the CDR3 is TGTGCCAGCAGCGTAGGCGTGGACAGGGGGGTCTACACCTTC. Amino acid sequence: CASSVGVDRGVYTF. The chain is built from TRBV9 and TRBJ1-2; TRBD1 agrees at 10 bases. Looked up from germline, CDR1 is SGDLS and CDR2 is YYNGEE. This CDR3 has 14 amino acids. After removal of 0 bases from V and 10 bases from J, the junction contained 6 bases not matched to a gene.

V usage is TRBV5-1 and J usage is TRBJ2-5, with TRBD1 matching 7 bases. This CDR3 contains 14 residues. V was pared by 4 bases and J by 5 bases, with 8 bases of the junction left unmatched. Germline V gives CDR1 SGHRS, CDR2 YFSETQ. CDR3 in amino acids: CASSPAQGVETQYF. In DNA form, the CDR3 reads TGCGCCAGCAGCCCCGCTCAGGGGGTCGAGACCCAGTACTTC.

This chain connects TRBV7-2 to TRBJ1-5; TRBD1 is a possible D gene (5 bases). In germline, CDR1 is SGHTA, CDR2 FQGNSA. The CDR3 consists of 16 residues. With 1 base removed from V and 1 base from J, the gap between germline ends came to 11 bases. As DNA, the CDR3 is TGTGCCAGCAGCTTAGGGGACCAACGAAGCAATCAGCCCCAGCATTTT. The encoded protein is CASSLGDQRSNQPQHF.

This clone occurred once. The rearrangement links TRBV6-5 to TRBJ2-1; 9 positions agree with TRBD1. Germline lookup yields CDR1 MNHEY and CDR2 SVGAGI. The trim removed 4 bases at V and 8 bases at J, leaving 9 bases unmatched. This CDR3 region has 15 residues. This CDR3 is CASSSPGQGRDEQFF. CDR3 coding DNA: TGTGCCAGCAGTTCACCGGGACAGGGAAGGGATGAGCAGTTCTTC.

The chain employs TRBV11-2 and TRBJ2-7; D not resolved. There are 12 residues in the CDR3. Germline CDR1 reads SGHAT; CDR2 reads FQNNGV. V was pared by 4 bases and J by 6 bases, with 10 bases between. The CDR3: CASSSQFGEQYF. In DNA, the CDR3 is TGTGCCAGCAGCTCTCAATTCGGCGAGCAGTACTTC. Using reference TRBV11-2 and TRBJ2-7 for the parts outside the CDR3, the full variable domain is EAGVAQSPRYKIIEKRQSVAFWCNPISGHATLYWYQQILGQGPKLLIQFQNNGVVDDSQLPKDRFSAERLKGVDSTLKIQPAKLEDSAVYLCASSSQFGEQYFGPGTRLTVT.

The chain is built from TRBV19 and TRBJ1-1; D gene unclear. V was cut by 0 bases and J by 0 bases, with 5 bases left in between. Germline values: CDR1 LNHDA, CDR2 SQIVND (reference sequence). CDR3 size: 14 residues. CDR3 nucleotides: TGTGCCAGTAGTATAGAATCGATGAACACTGAAGCTTTCTTT. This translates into CASSIESMNTEAFF.

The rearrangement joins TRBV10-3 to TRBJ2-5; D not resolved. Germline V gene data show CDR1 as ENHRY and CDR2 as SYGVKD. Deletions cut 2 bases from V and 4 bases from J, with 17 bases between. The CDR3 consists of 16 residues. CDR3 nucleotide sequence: TGTGCCATCAGTGAGGCGGACCCGAGGCTGGGAGAGACCCAGTACTTC. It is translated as CAISEADPRLGETQYF.

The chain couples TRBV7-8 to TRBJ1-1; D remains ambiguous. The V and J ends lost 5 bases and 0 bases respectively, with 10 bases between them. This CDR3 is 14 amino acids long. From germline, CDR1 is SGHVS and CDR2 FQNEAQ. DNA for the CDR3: TGTGCCAGCAGCAGCAGGCCCATGAACACTGAAGCTTTCTTT. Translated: CASSSRPMNTEAFF. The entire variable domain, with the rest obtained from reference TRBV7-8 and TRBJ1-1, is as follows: GAGVSQSPRYKVAKRGQDVALRCDPISGHVSLFWYQQALGQGPEFLTYFQNEAQLDKSGLPSDRFFAERPEGSVSTLKIQRTQQEDSAVYLCASSSRPMNTEAFFGQGTRLTVV.

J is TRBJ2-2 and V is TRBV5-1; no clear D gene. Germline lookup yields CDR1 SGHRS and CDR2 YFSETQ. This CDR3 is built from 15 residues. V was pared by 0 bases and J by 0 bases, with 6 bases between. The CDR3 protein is CASSLAQTNTGELFF. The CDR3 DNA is TGCGCCAGCAGCTTGGCTCAGACGAACACCGGGGAGCTGTTTTTT. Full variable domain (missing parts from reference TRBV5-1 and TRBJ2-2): KAGVTQTPRYLIKTRGQQVTLSCSPISGHRSVSWYQQTPGQGLQFLFEYFSETQRNKGNFPGRFSGRQFSNSRSEMNVSTLELGDSALYLCASSLAQTNTGELFFGEGSRLTVL.

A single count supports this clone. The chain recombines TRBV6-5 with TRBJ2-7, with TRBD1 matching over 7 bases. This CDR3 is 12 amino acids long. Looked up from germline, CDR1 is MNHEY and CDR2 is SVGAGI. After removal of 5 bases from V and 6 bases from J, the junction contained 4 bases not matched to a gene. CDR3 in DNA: TGTGCCAGCAGTAGTACAGGGGCCGAGCAGTACTTC. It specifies CASSSTGAEQYF.

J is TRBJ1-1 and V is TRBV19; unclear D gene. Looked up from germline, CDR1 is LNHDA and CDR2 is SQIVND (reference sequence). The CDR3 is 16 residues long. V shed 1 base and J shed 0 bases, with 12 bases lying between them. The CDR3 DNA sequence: TGTGCCAGTAGTATAGGCCTTGGGCAGGTGAACACTGAAGCTTTCTTT. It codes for CASSIGLGQVNTEAFF. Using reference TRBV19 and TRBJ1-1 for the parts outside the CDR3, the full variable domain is DGGITQSPKYLFRKEGQNVTLSCEQNLNHDAMYWYRQDPGQGLRLIYYSQIVNDFQKGDIAEGYSVSREKKESFPLTVTSAQKNPTAFYLCASSIGLGQVNTEAFFGQGTRLTVV.

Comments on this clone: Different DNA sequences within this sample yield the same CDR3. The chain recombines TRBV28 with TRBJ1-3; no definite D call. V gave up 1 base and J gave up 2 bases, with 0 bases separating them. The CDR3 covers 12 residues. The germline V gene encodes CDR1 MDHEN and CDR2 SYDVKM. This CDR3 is CASSLSGNTIYF. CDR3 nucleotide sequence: TGTGCCAGCAGTTTATCTGGAAACACCATATATTTT.

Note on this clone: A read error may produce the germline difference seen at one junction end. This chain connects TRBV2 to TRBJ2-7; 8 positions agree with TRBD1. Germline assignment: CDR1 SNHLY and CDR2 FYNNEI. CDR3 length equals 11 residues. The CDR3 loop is CASAEVGTGDF. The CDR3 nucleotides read TGTGCCAGCGCAGAGGTAGGGACAGGAGATTTC.

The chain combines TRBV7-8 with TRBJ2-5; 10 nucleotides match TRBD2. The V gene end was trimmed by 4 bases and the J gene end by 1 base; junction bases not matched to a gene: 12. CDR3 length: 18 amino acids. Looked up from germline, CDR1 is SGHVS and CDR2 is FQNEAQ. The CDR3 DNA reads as TGTGCCAGCAGCTACGAGGCCGTAGCGGGGGGAGTCCAAGAGACCCAGTACTTC. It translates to CASSYEAVAGGVQETQYF.

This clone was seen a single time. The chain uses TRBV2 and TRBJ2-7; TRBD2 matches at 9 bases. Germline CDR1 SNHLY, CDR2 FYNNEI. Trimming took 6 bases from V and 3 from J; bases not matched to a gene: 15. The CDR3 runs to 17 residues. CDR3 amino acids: CASRVRPGTSSFYEQYF. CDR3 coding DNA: TGTGCCAGCAGAGTAAGACCCGGGACTAGCTCTTTCTACGAGCAGTACTTC. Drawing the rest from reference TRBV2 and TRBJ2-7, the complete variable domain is EPEVTQTPSHQVTQMGQEVILRCVPISNHLYFYWYRQILGQKVEFLVSFYNNEISEKSEIFDDQFSVERPDGSNFTLKIRSTKLEDSAMYFCASRVRPGTSSFYEQYFGPGTRLTVT.

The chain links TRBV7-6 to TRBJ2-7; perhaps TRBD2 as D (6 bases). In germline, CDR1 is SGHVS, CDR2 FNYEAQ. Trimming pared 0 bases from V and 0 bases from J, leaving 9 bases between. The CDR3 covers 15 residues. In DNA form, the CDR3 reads TGTGCCAGCAGCTTAGCGGGAGGTAACTCCTACGAGCAGTACTTC. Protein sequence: CASSLAGGNSYEQYF.

The CDR3 DNA reads as TGTGCCAGCAGTTATGACGTCTTCGCGTACACTGAAGCTTTCTTT. Its protein is CASSYDVFAYTEAFF. The gene calls are TRBV6-5 and TRBJ1-1; the D is unclear. V lost 3 bases and J 3 bases, leaving 14 bases between the germline ends. CDR3 length: 15 amino acids. The germline V gene has CDR1 MNHEY and CDR2 SVGAGI.

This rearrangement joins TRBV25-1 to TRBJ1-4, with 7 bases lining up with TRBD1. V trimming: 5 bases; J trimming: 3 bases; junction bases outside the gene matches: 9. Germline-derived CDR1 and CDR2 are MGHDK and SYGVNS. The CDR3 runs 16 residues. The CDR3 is CASSPQPGQSNEKLFF. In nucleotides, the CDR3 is TGTGCCAGCAGTCCTCAACCGGGACAGTCTAATGAAAAACTGTTTTTT.

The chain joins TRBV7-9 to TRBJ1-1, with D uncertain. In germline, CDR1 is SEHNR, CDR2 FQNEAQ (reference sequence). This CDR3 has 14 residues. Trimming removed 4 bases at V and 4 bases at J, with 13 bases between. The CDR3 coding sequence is TGTGCCAGCAGCTCGGGATCGGCGGGCACTGAAGCTTTCTTT. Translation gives CASSSGSAGTEAFF.

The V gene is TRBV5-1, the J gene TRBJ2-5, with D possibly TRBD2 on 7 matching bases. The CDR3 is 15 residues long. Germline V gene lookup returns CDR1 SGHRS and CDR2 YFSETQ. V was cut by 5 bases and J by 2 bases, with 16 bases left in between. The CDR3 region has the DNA TGCGCCAGCAGTAACGGGGGGCAAATGCAAGAGACCCAGTACTTC. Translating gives CASSNGGQMQETQYF.

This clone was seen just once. Written as DNA, the CDR3 is TGTGCCAGTAGTATAAGGGGTCCTAATGGCTACACCTTC. This codes for CASSIRGPNGYTF. The chain uses TRBV19 and TRBJ1-2; D may be TRBD1 (5 bases). Trimming cost V 2 bases and J 6 bases, with 10 bases left between them. The germline V gene encodes CDR1 LNHDA and CDR2 SQIVND (reference sequence). This CDR3 region has 13 residues.

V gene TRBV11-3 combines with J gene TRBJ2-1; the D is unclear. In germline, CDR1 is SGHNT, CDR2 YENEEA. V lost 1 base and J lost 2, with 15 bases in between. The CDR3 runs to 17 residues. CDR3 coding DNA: TGTGCCAGCAGCTTAGGTGATTGGCAGTCAGCCTACAATGAGCAGTTCTTC. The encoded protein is CASSLGDWQSAYNEQFF. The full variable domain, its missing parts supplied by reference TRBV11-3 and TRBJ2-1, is EAGVVQSPRYKIIEKKQPVAFWCNPISGHNTLYWYLQNLGQGPELLIRYENEEAVDDSQLPKDRFSAERLKGVDSTLKIQPAELGDSAVYLCASSLGDWQSAYNEQFFGPGTRLTVL.

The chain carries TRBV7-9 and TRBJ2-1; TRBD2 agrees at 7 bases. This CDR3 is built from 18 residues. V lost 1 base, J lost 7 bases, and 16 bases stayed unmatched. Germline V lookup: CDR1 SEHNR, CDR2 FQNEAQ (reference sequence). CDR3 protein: CASSLGRVGSGVWNEQFF. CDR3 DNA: TGTGCCAGCAGCTTAGGCCGGGTGGGGAGCGGGGTATGGAATGAGCAGTTCTTC. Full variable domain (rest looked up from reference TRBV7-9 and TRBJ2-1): DTGVSQNPRHKITKRGQNVTFRCDPISEHNRLYWYRQTLGQGPEFLTYFQNEAQLEKSRLLSDRFSAERPKGSFSTLEIQRTEQGDSAMYLCASSLGRVGSGVWNEQFFGPGTRLTVL.

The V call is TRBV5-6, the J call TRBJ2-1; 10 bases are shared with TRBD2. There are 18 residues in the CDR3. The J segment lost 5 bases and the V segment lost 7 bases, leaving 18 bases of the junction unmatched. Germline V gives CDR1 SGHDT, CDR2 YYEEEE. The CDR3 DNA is TGTGCCAGCCACTCCCCCGGGTACTTAGCGGGAGGCGACAATGAGCAGTTCTTC. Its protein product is CASHSPGYLAGGDNEQFF.

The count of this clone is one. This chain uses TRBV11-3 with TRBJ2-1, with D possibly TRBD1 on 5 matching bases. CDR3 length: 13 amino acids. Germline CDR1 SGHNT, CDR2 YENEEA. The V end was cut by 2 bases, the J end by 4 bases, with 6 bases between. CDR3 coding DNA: TGTGCCAGCAGCTTAAACAGGTACAATGAGCAGTTCTTC. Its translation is CASSLNRYNEQFF.

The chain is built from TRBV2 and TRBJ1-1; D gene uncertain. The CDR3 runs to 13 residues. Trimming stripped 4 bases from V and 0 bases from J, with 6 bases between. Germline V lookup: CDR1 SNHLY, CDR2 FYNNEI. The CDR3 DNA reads TGTGCCAGCAGTGGACAACTGAACACTGAAGCTTTCTTT. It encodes CASSGQLNTEAFF.